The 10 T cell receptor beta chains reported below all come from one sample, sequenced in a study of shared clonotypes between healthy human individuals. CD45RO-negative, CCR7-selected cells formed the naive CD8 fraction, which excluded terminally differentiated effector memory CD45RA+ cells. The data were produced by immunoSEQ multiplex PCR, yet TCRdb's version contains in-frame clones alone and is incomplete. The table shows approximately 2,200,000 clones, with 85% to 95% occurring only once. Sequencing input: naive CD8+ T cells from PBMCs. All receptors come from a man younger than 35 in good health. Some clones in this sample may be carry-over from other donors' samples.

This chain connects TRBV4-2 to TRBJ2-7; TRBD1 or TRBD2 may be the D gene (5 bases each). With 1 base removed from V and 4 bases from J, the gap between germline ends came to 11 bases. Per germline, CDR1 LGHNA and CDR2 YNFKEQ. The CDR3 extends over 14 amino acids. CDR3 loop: CASSQVREQYEQYF. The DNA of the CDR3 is TGTGCCAGCAGCCAAGTCAGGGAGCAGTACGAGCAGTACTTC.

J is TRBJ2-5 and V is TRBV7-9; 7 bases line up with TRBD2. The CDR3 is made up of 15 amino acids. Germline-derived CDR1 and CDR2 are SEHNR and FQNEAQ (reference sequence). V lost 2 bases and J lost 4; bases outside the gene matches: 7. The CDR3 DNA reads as TGTGCCAGCAGCTTACCGGAGGGGAGGGGAGAGACCCAGTACTTC. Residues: CASSLPEGRGETQYF.

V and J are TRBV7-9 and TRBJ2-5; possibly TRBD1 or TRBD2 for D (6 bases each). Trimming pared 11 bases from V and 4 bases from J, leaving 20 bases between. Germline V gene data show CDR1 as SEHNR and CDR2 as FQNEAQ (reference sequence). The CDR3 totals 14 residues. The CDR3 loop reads CAVQTYGGGETQYF. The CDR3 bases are TGTGCCGTACAGACTTACGGGGGCGGAGAGACCCAGTACTTC.

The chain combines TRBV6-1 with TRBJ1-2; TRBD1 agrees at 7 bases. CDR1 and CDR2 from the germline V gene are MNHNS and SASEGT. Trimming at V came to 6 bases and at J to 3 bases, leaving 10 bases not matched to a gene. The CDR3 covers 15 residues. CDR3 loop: CASRDITGADYGYTF. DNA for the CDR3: TGTGCCAGCAGGGATATAACAGGGGCGGACTATGGCTACACCTTC.

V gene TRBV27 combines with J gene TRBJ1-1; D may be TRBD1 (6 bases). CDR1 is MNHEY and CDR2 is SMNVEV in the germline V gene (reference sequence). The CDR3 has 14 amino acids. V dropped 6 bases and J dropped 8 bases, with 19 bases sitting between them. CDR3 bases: TGTGCCAGCAGACAATTGGTCGGGACAAGAGAAGCTTTCTTT. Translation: CASRQLVGTREAFF.

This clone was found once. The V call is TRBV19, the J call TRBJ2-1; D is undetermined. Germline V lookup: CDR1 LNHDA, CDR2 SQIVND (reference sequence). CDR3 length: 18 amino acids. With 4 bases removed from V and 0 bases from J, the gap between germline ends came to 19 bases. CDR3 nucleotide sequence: TGTGCCAGTAGTAGAGCGCTTAGGGCCCTTAGCTCCTACAATGAGCAGTTCTTC. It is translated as CASSRALRALSSYNEQFF.

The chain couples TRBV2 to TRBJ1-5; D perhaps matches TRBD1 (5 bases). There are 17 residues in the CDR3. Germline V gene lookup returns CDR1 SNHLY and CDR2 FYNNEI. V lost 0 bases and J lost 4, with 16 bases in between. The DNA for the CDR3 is TGTGCCAGCAGTGAAGCGCTGCCGGGGGGGTCTAATCAGCCCCAGCATTTT. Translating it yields CASSEALPGGSNQPQHF.

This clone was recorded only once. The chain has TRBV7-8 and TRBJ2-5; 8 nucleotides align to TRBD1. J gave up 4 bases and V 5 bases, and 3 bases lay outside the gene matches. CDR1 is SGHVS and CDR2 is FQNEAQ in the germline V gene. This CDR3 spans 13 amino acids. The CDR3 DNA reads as TGTGCCAGCAGCAACACAGGGGGAGAGACCCAGTACTTC. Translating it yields CASSNTGGETQYF.

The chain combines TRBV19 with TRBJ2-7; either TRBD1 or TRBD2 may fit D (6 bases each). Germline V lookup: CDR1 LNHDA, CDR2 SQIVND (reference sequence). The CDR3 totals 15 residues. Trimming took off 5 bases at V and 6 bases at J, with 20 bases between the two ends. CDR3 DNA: TGTGCCAGTAGTTGGCGGGACACCTCCTTCACCGAGCAGTACTTC. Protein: CASSWRDTSFTEQYF.

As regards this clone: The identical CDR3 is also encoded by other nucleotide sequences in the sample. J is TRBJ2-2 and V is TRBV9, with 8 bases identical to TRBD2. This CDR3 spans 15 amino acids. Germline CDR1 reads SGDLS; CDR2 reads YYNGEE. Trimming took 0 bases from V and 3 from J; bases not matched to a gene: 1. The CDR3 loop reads CASSVVGGDTGELFF. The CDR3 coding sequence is TGTGCCAGCAGCGTAGTCGGGGGGGACACCGGGGAGCTGTTTTTT.